Below, one T cell receptor (beta chain) is given with its context. The CDR3 length is 16 residues. Germline loops: CDR1 KGHSH, CDR2 LQKENI. Trimming stripped 4 bases from V and 2 bases from J, with 17 bases between. The protocol was immunoSEQ multiplex PCR, while the TCRdb copy is restricted to in-frame clones and leaves out a portion. This table holds tens of thousands of clones, over 90% found once. The sample belongs to a study of ipilimumab plus nivolumab after autologous stem cell transplantation. Ipilimumab, 1 mg/kg, started 14 to 28 days after autologous transplant. Dosing: nivolumab 3 mg/kg IV, weeks 1, 4, 7, 10, then every two weeks to week 26.

The sequences come from PBMCs, collected in a trial of ipilimumab plus nivolumab as post-transplant consolidation. The clonotype originates from a male donor with multiple myeloma. This chain joins TRBV18 and TRBJ2-5; D gene unclear. CDR3 sequence: CASSHPWGSLQETQYF. In DNA form, the CDR3 reads TGTGCCAGCTCACACCCATGGGGTAGCCTACAAGAGACCCAGTACTTC.